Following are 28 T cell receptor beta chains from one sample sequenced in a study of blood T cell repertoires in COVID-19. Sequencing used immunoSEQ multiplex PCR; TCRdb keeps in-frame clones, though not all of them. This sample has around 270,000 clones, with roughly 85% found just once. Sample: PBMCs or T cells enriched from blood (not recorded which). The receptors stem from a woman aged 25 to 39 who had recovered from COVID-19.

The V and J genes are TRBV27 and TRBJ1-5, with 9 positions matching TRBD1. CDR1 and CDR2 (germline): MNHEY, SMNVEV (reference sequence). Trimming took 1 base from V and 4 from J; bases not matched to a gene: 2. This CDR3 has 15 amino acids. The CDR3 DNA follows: TGTGCCAGCAGTTTATGGACAGGGGAGAATCAGCCCCAGCATTTT. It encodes CASSLWTGENQPQHF.

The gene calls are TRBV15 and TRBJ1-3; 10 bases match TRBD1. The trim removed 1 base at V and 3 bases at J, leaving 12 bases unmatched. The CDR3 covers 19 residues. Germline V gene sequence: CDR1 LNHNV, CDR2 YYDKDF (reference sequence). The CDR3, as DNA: TGTGCCACCAGCAGAGCCGGGACAGGGGTCGCCAATCGTGGAAACACCATATATTTT. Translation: CATSRAGTGVANRGNTIYF. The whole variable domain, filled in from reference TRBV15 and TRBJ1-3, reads DAMVIQNPRYQVTQFGKPVTLSCSQTLNHNVMYWYQQKSSQAPKLLFHYYDKDFNNEADTPDNFQSRRPNTSFCFLDIRSPGLGDTAMYLCATSRAGTGVANRGNTIYFGEGSWLTVV.

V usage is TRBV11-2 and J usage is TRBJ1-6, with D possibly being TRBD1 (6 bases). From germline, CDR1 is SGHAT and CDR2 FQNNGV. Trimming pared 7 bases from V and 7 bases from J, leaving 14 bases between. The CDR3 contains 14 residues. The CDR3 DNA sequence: TGTGCCAGCACCCATGGACAGCGAAATTCACCCCTCCACTTT. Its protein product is CASTHGQRNSPLHF. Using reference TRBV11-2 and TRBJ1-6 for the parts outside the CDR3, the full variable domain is EAGVAQSPRYKIIEKRQSVAFWCNPISGHATLYWYQQILGQGPKLLIQFQNNGVVDDSQLPKDRFSAERLKGVDSTLKIQPAKLEDSAVYLCASTHGQRNSPLHFGNGTRLTVT.

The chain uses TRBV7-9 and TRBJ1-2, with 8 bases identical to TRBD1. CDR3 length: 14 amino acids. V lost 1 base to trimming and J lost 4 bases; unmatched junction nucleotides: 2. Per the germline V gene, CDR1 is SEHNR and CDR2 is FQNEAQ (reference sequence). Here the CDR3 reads CASSLGDRFYGYTF. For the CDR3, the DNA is TGTGCCAGCAGCTTAGGGGACAGGTTCTATGGCTACACCTTC.

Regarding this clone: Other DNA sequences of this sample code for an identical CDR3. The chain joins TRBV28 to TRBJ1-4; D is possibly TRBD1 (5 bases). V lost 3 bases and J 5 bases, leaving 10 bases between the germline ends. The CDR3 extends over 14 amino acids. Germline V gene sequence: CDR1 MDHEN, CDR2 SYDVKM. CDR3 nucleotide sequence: TGTGCCAGCAGTTTGCCAGGGTCGAATGAAAAACTGTTTTTT. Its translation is CASSLPGSNEKLFF.

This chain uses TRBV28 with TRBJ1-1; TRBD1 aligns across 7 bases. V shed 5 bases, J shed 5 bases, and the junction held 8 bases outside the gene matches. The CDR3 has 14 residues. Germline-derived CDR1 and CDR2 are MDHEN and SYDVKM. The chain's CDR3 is CASSGDRGRTEAFF. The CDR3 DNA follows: TGTGCCAGCAGTGGGGATAGGGGGCGAACTGAAGCTTTCTTT.

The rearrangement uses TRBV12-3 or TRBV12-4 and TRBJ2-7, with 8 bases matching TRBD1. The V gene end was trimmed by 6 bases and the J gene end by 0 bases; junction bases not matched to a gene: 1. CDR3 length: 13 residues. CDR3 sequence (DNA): TGTGCCAGCAGGGGACAGGCCTCCTACGAGCAGTACTTC. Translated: CASRGQASYEQYF.

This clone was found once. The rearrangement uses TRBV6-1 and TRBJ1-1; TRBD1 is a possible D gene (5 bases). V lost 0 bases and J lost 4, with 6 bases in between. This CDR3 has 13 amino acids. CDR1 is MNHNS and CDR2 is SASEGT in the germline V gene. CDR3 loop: CASSEAGGTEAFF. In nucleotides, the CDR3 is TGTGCCAGCAGTGAAGCGGGGGGCACTGAAGCTTTCTTT.

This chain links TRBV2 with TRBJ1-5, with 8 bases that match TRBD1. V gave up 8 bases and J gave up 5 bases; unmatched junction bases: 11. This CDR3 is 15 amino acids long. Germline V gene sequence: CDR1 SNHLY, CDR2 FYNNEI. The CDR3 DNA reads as TGTGCCAGCCGAGAAGGACAGGGTGGGCATCAGCCCCAGCATTTT. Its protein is CASREGQGGHQPQHF. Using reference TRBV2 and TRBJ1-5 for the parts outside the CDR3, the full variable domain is EPEVTQTPSHQVTQMGQEVILRCVPISNHLYFYWYRQILGQKVEFLVSFYNNEISEKSEIFDDQFSVERPDGSNFTLKIRSTKLEDSAMYFCASREGQGGHQPQHFGDGTRLSIL.

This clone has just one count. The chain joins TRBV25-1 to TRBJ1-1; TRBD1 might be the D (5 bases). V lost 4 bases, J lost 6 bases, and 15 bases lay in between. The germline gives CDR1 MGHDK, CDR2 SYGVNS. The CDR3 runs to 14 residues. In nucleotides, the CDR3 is TGTGCCAGCAGTGGAGTTTCACAGGCCGCTGAAGCTTTCTTT. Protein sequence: CASSGVSQAAEAFF.

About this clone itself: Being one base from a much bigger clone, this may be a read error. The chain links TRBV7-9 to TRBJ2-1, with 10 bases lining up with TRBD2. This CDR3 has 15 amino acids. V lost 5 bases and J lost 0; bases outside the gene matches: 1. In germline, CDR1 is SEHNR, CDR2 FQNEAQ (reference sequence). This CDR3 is CASSASGSSYNEQFF. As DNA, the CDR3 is TGTGCCAGCAGCGCTAGCGGGAGCTCCTACAATGAGCAGTTCTTC.

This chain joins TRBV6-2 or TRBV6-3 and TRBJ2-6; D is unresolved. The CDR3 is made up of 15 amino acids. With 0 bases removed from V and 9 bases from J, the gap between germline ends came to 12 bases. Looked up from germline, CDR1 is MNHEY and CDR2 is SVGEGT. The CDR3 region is CASSYSIVTFNVLTF. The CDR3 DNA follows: TGTGCCAGCAGTTACTCGATAGTCACCTTCAACGTCCTGACTTTC.

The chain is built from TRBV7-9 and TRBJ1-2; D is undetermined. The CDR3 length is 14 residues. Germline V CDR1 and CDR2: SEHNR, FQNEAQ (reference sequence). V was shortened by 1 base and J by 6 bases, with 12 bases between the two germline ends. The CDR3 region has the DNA TGTGCCAGCAGCTTAGTCCTGGGGAGGGATGGCTACACCTTC. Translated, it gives CASSLVLGRDGYTF.

In nucleotides, the CDR3 is TGTGCCAGCAGTTACTCGAGAGGGACTGGAAACACCATATATTTT. Its protein product is CASSYSRGTGNTIYF. This chain links TRBV6-5 with TRBJ1-3; D remains unclear. Germline lookup yields CDR1 MNHEY and CDR2 SVGAGI. The CDR3 consists of 15 residues. With 0 bases removed from V and 2 bases from J, the gap between germline ends came to 8 bases.

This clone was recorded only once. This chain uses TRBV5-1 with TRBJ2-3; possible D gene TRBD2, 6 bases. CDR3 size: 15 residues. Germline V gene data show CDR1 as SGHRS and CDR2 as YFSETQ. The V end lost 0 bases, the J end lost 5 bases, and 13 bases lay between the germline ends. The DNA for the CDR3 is TGCGCCAGCAGCTTGGAGGTAGCGGATTTAGATACGCAGTATTTT. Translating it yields CASSLEVADLDTQYF.

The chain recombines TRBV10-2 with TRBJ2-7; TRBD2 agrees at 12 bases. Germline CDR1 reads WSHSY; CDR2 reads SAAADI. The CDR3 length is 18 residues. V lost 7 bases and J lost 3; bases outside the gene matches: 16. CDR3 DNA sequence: TGCGCCAGCAAGTCCGGGACAGGGGTACTAGCGGGAGGCTACGAGCAGTACTTC. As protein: CASKSGTGVLAGGYEQYF.

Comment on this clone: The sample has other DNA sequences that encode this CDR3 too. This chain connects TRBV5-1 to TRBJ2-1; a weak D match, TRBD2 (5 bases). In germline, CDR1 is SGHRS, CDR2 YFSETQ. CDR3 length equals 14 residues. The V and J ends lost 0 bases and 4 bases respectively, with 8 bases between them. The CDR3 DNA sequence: TGCGCCAGCAGCTTGGGGGAGACGTACAATGAGCAGTTCTTC. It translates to CASSLGETYNEQFF.

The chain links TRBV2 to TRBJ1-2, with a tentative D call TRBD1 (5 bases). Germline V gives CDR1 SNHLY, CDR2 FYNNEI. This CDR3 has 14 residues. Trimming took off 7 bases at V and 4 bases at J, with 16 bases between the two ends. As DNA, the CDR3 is TGTGCCAGCAATGAGGTGACAGAAACCTATGGCTACACCTTC. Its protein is CASNEVTETYGYTF.

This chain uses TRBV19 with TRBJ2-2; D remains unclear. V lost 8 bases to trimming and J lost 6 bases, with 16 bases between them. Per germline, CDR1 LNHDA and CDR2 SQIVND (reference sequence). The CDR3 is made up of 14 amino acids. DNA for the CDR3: TGTGCCAGTGCGGTGATCGTTGAAGCCGGGGAGCTGTTTTTT. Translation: CASAVIVEAGELFF.

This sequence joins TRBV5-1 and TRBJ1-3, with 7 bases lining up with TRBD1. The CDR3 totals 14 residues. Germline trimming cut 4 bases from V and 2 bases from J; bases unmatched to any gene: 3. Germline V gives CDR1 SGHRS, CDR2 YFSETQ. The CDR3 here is CASSQGTAGNTIYF. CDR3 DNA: TGCGCCAGCAGCCAGGGGACAGCTGGAAACACCATATATTTT. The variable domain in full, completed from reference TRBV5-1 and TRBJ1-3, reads KAGVTQTPRYLIKTRGQQVTLSCSPISGHRSVSWYQQTPGQGLQFLFEYFSETQRNKGNFPGRFSGRQFSNSRSEMNVSTLELGDSALYLCASSQGTAGNTIYFGEGSWLTVV.

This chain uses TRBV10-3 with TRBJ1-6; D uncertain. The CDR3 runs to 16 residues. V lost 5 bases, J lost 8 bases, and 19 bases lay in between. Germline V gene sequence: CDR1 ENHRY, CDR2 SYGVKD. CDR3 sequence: CAISPGPLQRDSPLHF. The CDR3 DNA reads TGTGCCATCAGTCCGGGCCCCCTTCAGCGGGATTCACCCCTCCACTTT.

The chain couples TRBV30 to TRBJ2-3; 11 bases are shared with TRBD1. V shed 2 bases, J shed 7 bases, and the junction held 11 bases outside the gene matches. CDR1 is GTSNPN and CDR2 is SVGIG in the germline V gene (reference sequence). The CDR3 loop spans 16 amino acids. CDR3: CAWSTPRTGGGYTQYF. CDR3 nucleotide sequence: TGTGCCTGGAGTACCCCCAGGACAGGGGGCGGTTATACGCAGTATTTT. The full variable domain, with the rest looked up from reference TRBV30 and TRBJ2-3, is SQTIHQWPATLVQPVGSPLSLECTVEGTSNPNLYWYRQAAGRGLQLLFYSVGIGQISSEVPQNLSASRPQDRQFILSSKKLLLSDSGFYLCAWSTPRTGGGYTQYFGPGTRLTVL.

This CDR3 reads CASSIGRGPSTEAFF. For the CDR3, the DNA is TGTGCCAGTAGTATAGGAAGGGGGCCGAGTACTGAAGCTTTCTTT. The chain is built from TRBV19 and TRBJ1-1; 7 nucleotides align to TRBD1. Trimming took 1 base from V and 5 from J; bases not matched to a gene: 7. Germline V CDR1 and CDR2: LNHDA, SQIVND (reference sequence). This CDR3 is 15 amino acids long.

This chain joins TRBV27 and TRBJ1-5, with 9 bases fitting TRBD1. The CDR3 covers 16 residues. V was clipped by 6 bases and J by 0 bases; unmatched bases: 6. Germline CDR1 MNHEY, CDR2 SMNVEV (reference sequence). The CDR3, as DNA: TGTGCCAGCAGAAAACAGGGGGCCGGTAGCAATCAGCCCCAGCATTTT. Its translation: CASRKQGAGSNQPQHF.

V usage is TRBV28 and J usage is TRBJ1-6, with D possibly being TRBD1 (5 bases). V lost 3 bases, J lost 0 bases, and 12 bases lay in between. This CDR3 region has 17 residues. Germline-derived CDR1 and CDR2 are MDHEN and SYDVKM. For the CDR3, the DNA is TGTGCCAGCAGTTTGACCCCCGACAGCTCCTATAATTCACCCCTCCACTTT. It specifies CASSLTPDSSYNSPLHF.

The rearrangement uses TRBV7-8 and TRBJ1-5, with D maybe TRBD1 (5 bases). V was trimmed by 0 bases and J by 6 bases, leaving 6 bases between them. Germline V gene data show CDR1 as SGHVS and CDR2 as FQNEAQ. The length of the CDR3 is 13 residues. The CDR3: CASSLAQGQPQHF. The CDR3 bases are TGTGCCAGCAGCTTAGCCCAGGGTCAGCCCCAGCATTTT.

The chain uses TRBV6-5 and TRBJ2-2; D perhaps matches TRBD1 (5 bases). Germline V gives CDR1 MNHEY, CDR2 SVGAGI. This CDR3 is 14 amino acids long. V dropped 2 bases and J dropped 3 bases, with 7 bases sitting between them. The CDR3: CASSYKGYTGELFF. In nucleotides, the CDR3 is TGTGCCAGCAGTTACAAGGGGTACACCGGGGAGCTGTTTTTT.

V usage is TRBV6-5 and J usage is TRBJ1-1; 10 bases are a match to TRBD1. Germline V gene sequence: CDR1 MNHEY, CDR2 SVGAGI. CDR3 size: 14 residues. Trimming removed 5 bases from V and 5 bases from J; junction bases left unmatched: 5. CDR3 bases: TGTGCCAGCAGTCGAGGGACAGGGGAAACTGAAGCTTTCTTT. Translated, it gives CASSRGTGETEAFF.